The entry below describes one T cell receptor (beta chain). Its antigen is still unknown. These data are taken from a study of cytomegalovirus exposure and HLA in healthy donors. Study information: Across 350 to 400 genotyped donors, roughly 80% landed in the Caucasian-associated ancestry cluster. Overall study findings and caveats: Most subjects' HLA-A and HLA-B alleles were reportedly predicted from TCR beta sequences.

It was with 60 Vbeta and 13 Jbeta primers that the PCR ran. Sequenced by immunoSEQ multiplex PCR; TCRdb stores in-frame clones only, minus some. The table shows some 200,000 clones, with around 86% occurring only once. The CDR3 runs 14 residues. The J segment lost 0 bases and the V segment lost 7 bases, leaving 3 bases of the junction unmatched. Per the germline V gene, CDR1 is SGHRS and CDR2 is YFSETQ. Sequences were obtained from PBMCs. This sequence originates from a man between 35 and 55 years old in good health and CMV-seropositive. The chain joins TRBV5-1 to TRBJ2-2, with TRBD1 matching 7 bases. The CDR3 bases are TGCGCCAGCGCCGGGACAGCGAACACCGGGGAGCTGTTTTTT. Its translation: CASAGTANTGELFF.